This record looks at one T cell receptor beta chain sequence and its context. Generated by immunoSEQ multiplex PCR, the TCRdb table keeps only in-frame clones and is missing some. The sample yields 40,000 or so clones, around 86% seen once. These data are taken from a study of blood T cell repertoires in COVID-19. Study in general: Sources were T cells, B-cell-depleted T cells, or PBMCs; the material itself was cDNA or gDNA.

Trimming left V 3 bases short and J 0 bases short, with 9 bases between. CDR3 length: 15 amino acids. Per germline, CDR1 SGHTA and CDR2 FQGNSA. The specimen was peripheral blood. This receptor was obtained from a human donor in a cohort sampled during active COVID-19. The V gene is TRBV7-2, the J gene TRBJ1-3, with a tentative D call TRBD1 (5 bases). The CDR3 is CASSFDQGSGNTIYF. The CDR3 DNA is TGTGCCAGCAGCTTTGATCAGGGCTCTGGAAACACCATATATTTT.